Included here is one TCR beta chain sequence, with context. Since no conserved phenylalanine or tryptophan closes the CDR3, a read error is the likely cause. CDR1 MDHEN and CDR2 SYDVKM come from the germline V gene. This CDR3 has 13 residues. After removal of 8 bases from V and 2 bases from J, the junction contained 5 bases not matched to a gene. Scientists amplified the TCR beta CDR3 regions from RNA transcripts. First-round RT-PCR with HTBI primers preceded a second-round multiplex PCR. TCRdb recomputed calls from the multiplex PCR reads with MiXCR, one row per CDR3 protein. The data show approximately 210,000 distinct CDR3 sequences, with under 30% seen just once and about 9.1% held by the top ten. This sample stems from a study of Graves' ophthalmopathy and Graves' hyperthyroidism.

The rearrangement uses TRBV28 and TRBJ2-5; 7 positions match TRBD2. The TCR originated in a man over 45 with Graves' ophthalmopathy. Input material: peripheral blood. This CDR3 reads CASWSSGQETQYL. The CDR3 DNA is TGTGCCAGCTGGTCTAGCGGACAAGAGACCCAGTACCTC.